This T cell receptor (beta chain) was sequenced for a study of tumor and adjacent non-tumor tissue in lung cancer. Study outcomes and limitations: Tumor TCR diversity, when higher, was linked to shorter survival.

RNA was extracted from bulk tissue without any cell sorting. More than 3 cm separated this lung sample from the edge of the tumor. Germline values: CDR1 DFQATT, CDR2 SNEGSKA (reference sequence). This CDR3 has 15 residues. TCRbeta libraries were built with three rounds of nested PCR, modified from ARM-PCR. In TCRdb, the multiplex PCR reads were re-called with MiXCR into one record per CDR3 protein. The sample comprises about 100,000 distinct CDR3 sequences, 60% to 80% of which are singletons, and roughly 19% rests with the top ten. As regards this clonotype: Its antigen is currently unknown. At one of its ends the junction is not consistent with the germline gene, which may arise from a read error.

The sequenced sample was distant non-tumor lung tissue. The sequence came from a man aged 25 to 40 with non-small cell lung cancer. The chain employs TRBV20-1 and TRBJ2-2, with 12 bases aligning to TRBD2. DNA of the CDR3: TGCAGTGCCAGTAGCTGGACTAGCGGGACCGAGGAGCTGTTTTTT. Protein sequence: CSASSWTSGTEELFF.